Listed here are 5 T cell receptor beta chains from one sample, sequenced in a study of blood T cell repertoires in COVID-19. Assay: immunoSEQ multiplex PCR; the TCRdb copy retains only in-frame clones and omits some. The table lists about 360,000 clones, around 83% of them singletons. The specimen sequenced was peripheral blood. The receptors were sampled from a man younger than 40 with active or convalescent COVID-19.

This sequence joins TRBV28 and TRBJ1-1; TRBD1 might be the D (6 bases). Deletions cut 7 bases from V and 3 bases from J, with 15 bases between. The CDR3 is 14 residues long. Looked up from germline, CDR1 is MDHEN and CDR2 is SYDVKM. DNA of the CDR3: TGTGCCAGCACCGACGGACAGACTCACACTGAAGCTTTCTTT. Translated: CASTDGQTHTEAFF.

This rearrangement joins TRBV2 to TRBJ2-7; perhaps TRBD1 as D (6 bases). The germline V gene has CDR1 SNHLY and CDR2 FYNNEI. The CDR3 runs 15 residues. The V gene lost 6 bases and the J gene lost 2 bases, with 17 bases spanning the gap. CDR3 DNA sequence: TGTGCCAGCAGAATGGGCTTTACAGGGACCTACGAGCAGTACTTC. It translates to CASRMGFTGTYEQYF.

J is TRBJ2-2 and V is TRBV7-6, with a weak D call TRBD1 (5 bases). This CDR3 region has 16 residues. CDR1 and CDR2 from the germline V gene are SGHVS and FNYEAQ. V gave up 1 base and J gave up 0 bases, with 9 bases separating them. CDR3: CASSLGTGTNTGELFF. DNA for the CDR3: TGTGCCAGCAGCTTAGGAACAGGAACGAACACCGGGGAGCTGTTTTTT.

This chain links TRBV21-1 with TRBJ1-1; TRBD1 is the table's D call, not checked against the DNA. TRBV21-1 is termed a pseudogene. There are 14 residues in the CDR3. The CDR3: CASSARQGGTEAFF. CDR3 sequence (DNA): TGTGCCAGCAGCGCCCGACAGGGTGGCACTGAAGCTTTCTTT.

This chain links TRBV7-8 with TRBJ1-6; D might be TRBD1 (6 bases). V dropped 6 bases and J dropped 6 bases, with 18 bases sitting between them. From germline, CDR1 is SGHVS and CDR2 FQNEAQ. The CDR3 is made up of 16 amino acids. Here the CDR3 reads CASRPNRALGNSPLHF. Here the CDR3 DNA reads TGTGCCAGCAGACCTAACAGGGCCCTGGGTAATTCACCCCTCCACTTT.